This record concerns one T cell receptor (beta chain) sequence. Its antigen remains unknown. The sample originates from a study of cytomegalovirus exposure and HLA in healthy donors. Primers included in the PCR were 60 Vbeta and 13 Jbeta primers. Profiling relied on immunoSEQ multiplex PCR, and the TCRdb table lists in-frame clones only, not all of them. The sample lists some 96,000 clones, around 64% occurring once. The study, taken as a whole, reports: Researchers had no immune exposure information except CMV serostatus available. Reports indicated that the classifier achieved high specificity and sensitivity in diagnosing cytomegalovirus status.

Germline values: CDR1 SGHTA, CDR2 FQGNSA. This CDR3 comprises 17 residues. Specimen: PBMCs. J is TRBJ2-5 and V is TRBV7-2; D gene uncertain. The assigned J gene may be wrong: the sequence end matches TRBJ2-7 better. This sequence originates from a man aged 55-75 years in good health and CMV-seronegative. DNA for the CDR3: TGTGCCAGCAGCTTAAACGGTGCGCCCTTCCCCTCCTACGAGCAGTACTTC. Its translation: CASSLNGAPFPSYEQYF.